This TCR beta chain appears in the sequencing data of a study of blood T cell repertoires in COVID-19. Across the study: The study drew acute and convalescent COVID-19 samples from the United States, Italy and Spain. The cDNA or gDNA used as material had been derived from T cells, B-cell-depleted T cells, or PBMCs.

How the authors handled the data: Nucleated cell counts were estimated from reference gene primer amplification. Repertoires were generated with immunoSEQ multiplex PCR, while TCRdb's copy carries only in-frame clones and drops some. Clone size and V and J calls were adopted from that table, with D and trimming inferred from the DNA. Of under 70,000 clones listed, about nine tenths were seen once; the top ten hold over 13%. Sequencing used peripheral blood. The clonotype originates from a human donor with active COVID-19. The donor label of this sample is uncertain.

CDR3 in DNA: TGTGCCAGCAGCCCAGGGACTAGCGGGGGTGATGAGCAGTTCTTC. It translates to CASSPGTSGGDEQFF. The chain is built from TRBV7-3 and TRBJ2-1; 14 bases fit TRBD2. After removal of 5 bases from V and 8 bases from J, the junction contained 5 bases not matched to a gene. The germline CDR1 and CDR2 sequences are SGHTA and FQGTGA. The CDR3 covers 15 residues. The full variable domain, rest sourced from reference TRBV7-3 and TRBJ2-1, is GAGVSQTPSNKVTEKGKYVELRCDPISGHTALYWYRQSLGQGPEFLIYFQGTGAADDSGLPNDRFFAVRPEGSVSTLKIQRTERGDSAVYLCASSPGTSGGDEQFFGPGTRLTVL.